This TCR beta chain was captured in a study of blood T cell repertoires in COVID-19. Whole-study context: Samples of COVID-19 (acute and convalescent) were obtained from the United States, Italy and Spain. In each case, the material was cDNA or gDNA derived from T cells, B-cell-depleted T cells, or PBMCs.

V was trimmed by 0 bases and J by 6 bases, leaving 11 bases between them. The germline CDR1 and CDR2 sequences are LNHNV and YYDKDF (reference sequence). This CDR3 has 15 amino acids. Original processing notes: Reference gene primer amplification in the assay estimated nucleated cell counts. TCRdb's copy holds only in-frame clones and misses some; the assay was immunoSEQ multiplex PCR. V and J calls and clone size are those listed in that table; D and trimming were worked out from the DNA. The sample includes fewer than 250,000 clones, less than 80% seen only once; the top ten take roughly an eighth.

The clonotype was recovered from a woman in her 50s with acute or convalescent COVID-19. The sequenced sample consisted of peripheral blood. The chain carries TRBV15 and TRBJ2-2; the D is unclear. CDR3 region: CATSRDGSSPGELFF. CDR3 sequence (DNA): TGTGCCACCAGCAGAGATGGCAGTTCCCCCGGGGAGCTGTTTTTT.